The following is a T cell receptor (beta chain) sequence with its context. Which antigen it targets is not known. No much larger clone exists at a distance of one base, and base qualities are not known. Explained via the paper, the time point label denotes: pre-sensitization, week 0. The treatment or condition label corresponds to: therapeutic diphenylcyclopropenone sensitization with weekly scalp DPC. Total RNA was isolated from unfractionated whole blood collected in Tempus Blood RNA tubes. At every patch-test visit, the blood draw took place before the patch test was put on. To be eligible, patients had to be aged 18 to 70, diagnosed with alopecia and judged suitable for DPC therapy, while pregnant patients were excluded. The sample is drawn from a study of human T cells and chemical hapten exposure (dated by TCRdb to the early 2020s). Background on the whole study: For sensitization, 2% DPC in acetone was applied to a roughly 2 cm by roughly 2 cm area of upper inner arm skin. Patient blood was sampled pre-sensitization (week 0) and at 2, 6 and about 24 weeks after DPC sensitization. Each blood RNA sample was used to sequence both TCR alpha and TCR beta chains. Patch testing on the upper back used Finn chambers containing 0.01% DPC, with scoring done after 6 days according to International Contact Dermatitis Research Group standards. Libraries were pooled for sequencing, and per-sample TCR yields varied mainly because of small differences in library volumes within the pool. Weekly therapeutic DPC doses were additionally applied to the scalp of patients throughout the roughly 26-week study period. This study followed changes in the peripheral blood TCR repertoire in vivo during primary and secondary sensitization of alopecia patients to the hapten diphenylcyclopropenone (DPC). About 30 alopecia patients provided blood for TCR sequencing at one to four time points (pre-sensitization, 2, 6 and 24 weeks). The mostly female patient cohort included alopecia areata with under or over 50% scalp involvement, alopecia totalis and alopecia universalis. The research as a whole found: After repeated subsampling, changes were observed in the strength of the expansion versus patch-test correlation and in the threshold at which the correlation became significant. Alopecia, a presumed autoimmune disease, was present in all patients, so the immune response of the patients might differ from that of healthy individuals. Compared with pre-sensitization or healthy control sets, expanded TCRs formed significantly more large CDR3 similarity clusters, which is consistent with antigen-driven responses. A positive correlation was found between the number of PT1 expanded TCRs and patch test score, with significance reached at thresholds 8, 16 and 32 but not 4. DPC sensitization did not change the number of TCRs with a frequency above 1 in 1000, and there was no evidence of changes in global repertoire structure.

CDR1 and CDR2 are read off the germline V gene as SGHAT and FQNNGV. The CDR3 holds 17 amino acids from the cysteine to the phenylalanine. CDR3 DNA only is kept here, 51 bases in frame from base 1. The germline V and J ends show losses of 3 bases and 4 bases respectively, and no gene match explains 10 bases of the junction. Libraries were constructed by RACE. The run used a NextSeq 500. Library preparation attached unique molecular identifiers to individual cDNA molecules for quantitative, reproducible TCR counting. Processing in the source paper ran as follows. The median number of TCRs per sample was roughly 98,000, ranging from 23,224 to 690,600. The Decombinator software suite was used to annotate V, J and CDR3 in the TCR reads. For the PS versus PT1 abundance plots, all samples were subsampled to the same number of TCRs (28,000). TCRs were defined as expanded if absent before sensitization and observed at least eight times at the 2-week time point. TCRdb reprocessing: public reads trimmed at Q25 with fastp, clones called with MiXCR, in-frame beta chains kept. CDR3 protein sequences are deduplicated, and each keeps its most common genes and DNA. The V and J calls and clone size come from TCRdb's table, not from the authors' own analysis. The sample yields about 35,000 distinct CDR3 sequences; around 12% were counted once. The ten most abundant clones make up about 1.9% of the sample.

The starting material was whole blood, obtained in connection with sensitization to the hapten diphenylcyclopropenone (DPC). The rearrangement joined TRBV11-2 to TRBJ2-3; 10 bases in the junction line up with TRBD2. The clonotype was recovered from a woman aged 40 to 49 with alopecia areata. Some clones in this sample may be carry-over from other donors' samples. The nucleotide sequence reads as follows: TGTGCCAGCAGCTTCATGGCTAGCGGGAGATACGCAGATACGCAGTATTTT. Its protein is CASSFMASGRYADTQYF.